This T cell receptor (beta chain) appears in the sequencing data of a study of cytomegalovirus exposure and HLA in healthy donors. The wider study: Unique TCRs numbering around 85 million, obtained from HLA-typed donors, made up an early data release. Study-wide points: Most observed TCR sequences were rare, whereas some public TCRs were detected in many donors. The study put 150 or so TCR beta chains on its list as cytomegalovirus-associated. With further analysis later on, most CMV-associated TCR beta chains appeared HLA-restricted.

A word on this clone: Antigen specificity is unknown.

The PCR ran on 60 Vbeta and 13 Jbeta primers. Profiling relied on immunoSEQ multiplex PCR, and the TCRdb table lists in-frame clones only, not all of them. There are 150,000 to 200,000 clones in the sample; 77% occur only once, and over 3% lies in the top ten. Trimming removed 7 bases from V and 10 bases from J; junction bases left unmatched: 13. Germline V lookup: CDR1 MDHEN, CDR2 SYDVKM. The CDR3 length is 14 residues. The chain recombines TRBV28 with TRBJ2-5; 9 nucleotides line up with TRBD2. This clonotype was obtained from a female donor in good health and CMV-seronegative. The sequencing input was PBMCs. CDR3 coding DNA: TGTGCCAGCACCTTGGCGGGGGGGGAACGCGGCCAGTACTTC. Translation gives CASTLAGGERGQYF.